This TCR beta chain was retrieved from a study of vaccination and CD4 T cells after COVID-19. Of note for this clonotype: Its antigen is not identified.

Deletions cut 4 bases from V and 1 base from J, with 12 bases between. There are 14 residues in the CDR3. CDR1 is SGHRS, CDR2 YFSETQ, per germline. Sequenced with the Oncomine TCR Beta short-read assay was DNA taken from cultured CD4+ T cells. Each CDR3 protein is one row after TCRdb ran MiXCR on the PCR reads. This sample has around 7,000 distinct CDR3 sequences; just over 40% occur once, and the top ten carry about 40%. The treatment denotes: approximately nine-day PBMC culture with coronavirus spike peptide pools or control peptides (ViraFEST assay). Those CD4+ T cells from the unexposed donor predate the COVID-19 pandemic (2011-2018). Available cell numbers determined whether unexposed-donor CD4+ T cells were probed with SARS-CoV-2 S/N and four cold-coronavirus spikes. Study-wide findings and caveats: Counts of SARS-CoV-2-reactive clonotypes had a median that went from around 21 to 38, a nonsignificant change. Spike mono-reactivity was the property of 304 of 307 vaccine-specific clones in convalescent patients.

The TCR originated in a human donor in good health. Sequencing used CD4+ T cells from blood, cultured in vitro. The V gene is TRBV5-1, the J gene TRBJ2-7; D tentatively fits TRBD1 or TRBD2 (5 bases each). The CDR3: CASSMGPNSYEQYF. CDR3 DNA sequence: TGCGCCAGCAGCATGGGACCCAATTCCTACGAGCAGTACTTC.